Ten or more counts support the clone carrying this T cell receptor (beta chain). Its matching antigen is unknown. This sample stems from a study of regulatory T cells in long-lasting Graves disease. Regarding the study as a whole: Owing to a sample size that was small, accuracy may have been reduced.

Arm-PCR with iRepertoire HTBI primers amplified the CDR3 regions for these TCR beta libraries. TCRdb passed the multiplex PCR reads through MiXCR, listing each CDR3 protein once. The sample records about 530,000 distinct CDR3 sequences, about 16% being singletons. CDR3 length equals 14 residues. Germline CDR1 SGHRS, CDR2 YFSETQ. V shed 4 bases and J 5 bases; nucleotides not matched to a gene: 6. Noted time point: newly diagnosed GD, antithyroid drugs for less than 3 months. PBMC RNA was the source of the TCR library. Collection of peripheral blood (about 10 milliliters) was done using EDTA tubes. The same sample was also used in a study of T cells in Graves' hyperthyroidism and ophthalmopathy. Turning to that study: Researchers barred patients who had uncontrolled infection, other autoimmune disease, pregnancy or lactation. Blood samples included most of the expanded thyroid clonotypes exceeding 0.001.

This specimen consisted of peripheral blood mononuclear cells (PBMCs), obtained at new diagnosis, from a patient treated with antithyroid drugs. The sequence was collected from a woman between 40 and 65 years old with Graves disease. This rearrangement joins TRBV5-1 to TRBJ2-7; 10 bases agree with TRBD1. The CDR3 spells CASSGGDRGHEQYF. The CDR3 nucleotides are TGCGCCAGCAGCGGGGGGGACAGGGGCCACGAGCAGTACTTC.